This entry features one T cell receptor (beta chain) sequence. From germline, CDR1 is SEHNR and CDR2 FQNEAQ (reference sequence). The CDR3 has 13 residues. With 5 bases removed from V and 7 bases from J, the gap between germline ends came to 11 bases. This record comes from a study of blood T cell repertoires in COVID-19. Looking at the study overall: PBMCs, B-cell-depleted T cells, or T cells were the source of the cDNA or gDNA that made up the material.

In the source study's methods: For nucleated cells, counts were estimated from reference gene primer amplification. TCRdb's table, derived via immunoSEQ multiplex PCR, lists solely in-frame clones and lacks some. The V and J calls and clone size come from that table; D and trimming were worked out from the DNA. The table has about 220,000 clones, about 80% seen once; the top ten hold 15%. Ages ranged from about 18 to 89 years, with residence in about 24 US areas. Categorization into cohorts depended on clinical history that participants reported. The material sequenced was PBMCs or T cells enriched from blood (not recorded which). The TCR comes from a middle-aged man who had recovered from COVID-19. The chain links TRBV7-9 to TRBJ1-4, with D maybe TRBD1 (5 bases). The CDR3 reads CASSPAGTEKLFF. The CDR3 DNA reads TGTGCCAGCAGCCCGGCGGGGACTGAAAAACTGTTTTTT. Complete variable domain (other parts from reference TRBV7-9 and TRBJ1-4): DTGVSQNPRHKITKRGQNVTFRCDPISEHNRLYWYRQTLGQGPEFLTYFQNEAQLEKSRLLSDRFSAERPKGSFSTLEIQRTEQGDSAMYLCASSPAGTEKLFFGSGTQLSVL.